This T cell receptor beta chain came from a study of T cell repertoires in cytomegalovirus infection. Background on the study: CMV infection and matching HLA type were both indicated by public TCR beta signatures.

TCRdb re-called the reads with MiXCR, one entry per CDR3 protein. The repertoire holds under 800,000 distinct CDR3 sequences, with roughly 24% as singletons. Details on this clonotype: With a much larger clone just one base away, this may be a read error.

Specimen: CD8+ T cells from PBMCs. The sequence was collected from a human donor in good health (CMV status not recorded). Some clones in this sample may be carry-over from other donors' samples.

CDR3 bases: TGTACCAGCAGCACTGACGGGTGGAGCGAGCAGTACGTC. Encoded protein: CTSSTDGWSEQYV. The chain is built from TRBV6-2 or TRBV6-3 and TRBJ2-7, with no clear D. The CDR3 contains 13 residues. CDR1 is MNHEY, CDR2 SVGEGT, per germline.